This T cell receptor (beta chain) originates from a study of blood T cell repertoires in COVID-19. Study-level background: Researchers got acute and convalescent COVID-19 samples from the United States, Italy and Spain. From T cells, B-cell-depleted T cells, or PBMCs came the material, which was cDNA or gDNA.

The CDR3 sequence is 15 residues long. With 2 bases clipped from V and 2 bases from J, the junction kept 3 bases outside the gene matches. The germline CDR1 and CDR2 sequences are SGHTA and FQGTGA. Per the study methods: Amplification from reference gene primers served as the basis for estimated nucleated cell counts. Assay: immunoSEQ multiplex PCR; the TCRdb copy retains only in-frame clones and omits some. V and J calls and clone size follow that table, whereas D and trimming were derived from the DNA. The table includes about 200,000 clones, 65% to 80% detected once. The sequence derives from a man aged 45 to 65 who had recovered from COVID-19. The chain employs TRBV7-3 and TRBJ2-1, with TRBD2 matching over 7 bases. The material sequenced was peripheral blood. CDR3 sequence reads: CASSLAAGPYNEQFF. CDR3 nucleotides: TGTGCCAGCAGCTTAGCAGCGGGGCCCTACAATGAGCAGTTCTTC. Combining the CDR3 with reference TRBV7-3 and TRBJ2-1 gives the whole variable domain GAGVSQTPSNKVTEKGKYVELRCDPISGHTALYWYRQSLGQGPEFLIYFQGTGAADDSGLPNDRFFAVRPEGSVSTLKIQRTERGDSAVYLCASSLAAGPYNEQFFGPGTRLTVL.